Described below is a single T cell receptor beta chain sequence and its context. Its antigen is undetermined. The PCR employed 60 Vbeta primers together with 13 Jbeta primers. Profiling relied on immunoSEQ multiplex PCR, and the TCRdb table lists in-frame clones only, not all of them. The sample has over 150,000 clones; 75% to 85% are singletons. V lost 5 bases, J lost 5 bases, and 12 bases lay in between. CDR1 and CDR2 (germline): MNHEY, SVGAGI. The length of the CDR3 is 13 residues. This sample was included in a study of cytomegalovirus exposure and HLA in healthy donors. Study outcomes and limitations: Most TCR sequences proved rare, with some public TCRs found in many donors. A later analysis appeared to link common viral pathogens to several of the most significant clusters.

Sequencing was carried out using PBMCs. This clonotype originated in a woman aged 25 to 39 in good health and CMV-seropositive. The chain couples TRBV6-5 to TRBJ1-1; the D gene is possibly TRBD1 (5 bases). As DNA, the CDR3 is TGTGCCAGCAGTCCCGTCGGGGGAACTGAAGCTTTCTTT. Its translation is CASSPVGGTEAFF.